This TCR beta chain stems from a study of glioma-infiltrating T cells. In the study overall: Low-grade gliomas were grade II; glioblastomas were grade IV at initial diagnosis. Blood libraries targeted about 4.5- to 11-fold coverage of 850,000 to 1,000,000 T cells. Study-wide results and caveats: Only very few CDR3 sequences appeared in both tissue and blood. Shared blood CDR3 signature motifs marked patients with low tissue-blood divergence.

Regarding this clonotype: Its antigen is unidentified.

The CDR3 length is 16 residues. The V and J ends lost 5 bases and 2 bases, in that order; junction bases with no gene match: 9. Using RNA template, CDR3s of TCR alpha and beta were amplified with iRepertoire arm-PCR. TCRdb processed the multiplex PCR reads anew with MiXCR; each CDR3 protein has one entry. The profile shows fewer than 500,000 distinct CDR3 sequences, 41% of them singletons. Source material: glioma tissue, nonneoplastic brain tissue, or PBMCs (not recorded which). The receptor's source is a human donor with low-grade glioma or glioblastoma, undergoing nonglioma brain surgery, or in good health (not recorded which). J is TRBJ2-3 and V is TRBV12-3 or TRBV12-4; 8 bases are a match to TRBD1. The CDR3 sequence is CASSPRTGQITDTQYF. CDR3 bases: TGTGCCAGCAGTCCAAGGACAGGGCAAATCACAGATACGCAGTATTTT.